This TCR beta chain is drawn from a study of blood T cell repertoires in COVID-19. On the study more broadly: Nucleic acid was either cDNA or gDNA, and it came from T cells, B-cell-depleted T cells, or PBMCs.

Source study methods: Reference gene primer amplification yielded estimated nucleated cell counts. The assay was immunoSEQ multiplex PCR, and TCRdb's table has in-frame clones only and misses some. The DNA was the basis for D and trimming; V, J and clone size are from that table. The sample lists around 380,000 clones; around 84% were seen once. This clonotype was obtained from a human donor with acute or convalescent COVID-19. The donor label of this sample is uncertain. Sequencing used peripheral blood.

The CDR3 protein is CASSLIPGQGSYEQYF. In DNA form, the CDR3 reads TGTGCCAGCAGCTTAATACCGGGACAGGGATCCTACGAGCAGTACTTC. This rearrangement joins TRBV11-2 to TRBJ2-7, with 9 bases identical to TRBD1. The germline V gene has CDR1 SGHAT and CDR2 FQNNGV. V was clipped by 2 bases and J by 1 base; unmatched bases: 6. CDR3 length: 16 residues.